This T cell receptor (beta chain) was captured in a study of cytomegalovirus exposure and HLA in healthy donors. Study-wide findings and caveats: In vitro testing confirmed a few CMV-associated chains as specific for CMV antigens. Being productive about 90% or about 30% of the time was typical of most TCR beta V segments in an earlier analysis. A later look showed TCR association rates differing by HLA locus, highest for DRB1 and lowest for HLA-C.

Germline V CDR1 and CDR2: SGHRS, YFSETQ. The CDR3 totals 13 residues. Unmatched junction bases numbered 6, after V lost 7 bases and J lost 6 bases. With regard to this clone: Antigen: not known.

Primers included in the PCR were 60 Vbeta and 13 Jbeta primers. Sequencing was performed with immunoSEQ multiplex PCR; in TCRdb, only in-frame clones are kept and a portion is missing. The repertoire has 100,000 to 120,000 clones, approximately 83% of them found once; the top ten carry approximately 1.8%. The genes are TRBV5-1 and TRBJ2-2; 7 bases fit TRBD1. This clonotype originated in a man aged 35 to 55 in good health and CMV-seronegative. The material sequenced was PBMCs. The CDR3 DNA reads TGCGCCAGCGAAGACAGGGCGGCCGGGGAGCTGTTTTTT. It specifies CASEDRAAGELFF.